This is a list of T cell receptor beta chains from one sample in a study of regulatory T cells in long-lasting Graves disease. TCRdb redid the calling of the multiplex PCR reads with MiXCR, one entry per CDR3 protein. This table holds roughly 500,000 distinct CDR3 sequences, roughly 14% found once. In addition, the sample was reused for a study of T cells in Graves' hyperthyroidism and ophthalmopathy.

The specimen comprised peripheral blood mononuclear cells (PBMCs), sampled at new diagnosis, from a patient treated with antithyroid drugs. These receptor sequences come from a man aged 25-45 years with Graves disease. The CDR3 runs from the conserved cysteine through the conserved F or W. D genes are given only for firm matches. Size values are once, few and many counts, or a class for expanded clones, and some rows have none.

D	V	size	J	CDR3	DNA
TRBD2	TRBV11-2	few	TRBJ2-5	CASSFGAGRSQETQYF	TGTGCCAGCAGCTTTGGGGCCGGGAGGAGCCAAGAGACCCAGTACTTC
TRBD1	TRBV7-8	many	TRBJ2-3	CASSPGTGNTDTQYF	TGTGCCAGCAGCCCCGGGACAGGGAACACAGATACGCAGTATTTT
TRBD1	TRBV6-5	NA	TRBJ2-1	CASSYSRPGQGQRGPNEQLF	TGTGCCAGCAGTTACTCGCGGCCGGGACAGGGCCAGCGGGGACCAAATGAGCAGCTCTTC
NA	TRBV28	NA	TRBJ1-4	CASSTPGQLFF	TGTGCCAGCAGTACTCCGGGGCAACTGTTTTTT
NA	TRBV2	few	TRBJ1-5	CASLMGAQGYSNQPQHF	TGTGCCAGCCTTATGGGGGCACAGGGATACAGCAATCAGCCCCAGCATTTT
NA	TRBV5-1	few	TRBJ1-2	CASSLVGAMWGYTF	TGCGCCAGCAGCTTGGTGGGTGCTATGTGGGGCTACACCTTC
TRBD2	TRBV19	many	TRBJ2-7	CASSKGGSVNEQYF	TGTGCCAGTAGTAAGGGCGGGAGTGTCAACGAGCAGTACTTC
NA	TRBV5-4	NA	TRBJ1-2	CASSFWGGDGYTF	TGTGCCAGCAGCTTTTGGGGGGGAGATGGCTACACCTTC
NA	TRBV28	many	TRBJ1-6	CASSPHGGGNSPLHF	TGTGCCAGCAGTCCCCACGGGGGTGGAAATTCACCCCTCCACTTT
NA	TRBV19	NA	TRBJ1-5	CASSPIGVKQPPHF	TGTGCCAGTAGTCCTATTGGGGTGAAACAGCCCCCGCATTTT
NA	TRBV27	many	TRBJ2-1	CASSVTSYNEQFF	TGTGCCAGCAGTGTGACTAGCTACAATGAGCAGTTCTTC
TRBD2	TRBV7-2	many	TRBJ2-5	CASSPGLAGGSQYF	TGTGCCAGCAGTCCCGGACTAGCCGGAGGGTCCCAGTACTTC
TRBD1	TRBV27	NA	TRBJ2-2	CASSPLWTGVSGELFF	TGTGCCAGCAGTCCCCTATGGACAGGGGTGTCCGGGGAGCTGTTTTTT
TRBD1	TRBV19	NA	TRBJ1-1	CASQGGGDFEAFF	TGTGCCAGTCAGGGGGGGGGGGACTTCGAAGCTTTCTTT
NA	TRBV11-2	many	TRBJ2-2	CASSPHGGPAGELFF	TGTGCCAGCAGCCCACACGGAGGGCCAGCCGGGGAGCTGTTTTTT
TRBD2	TRBV5-1	many	TRBJ2-1	CASSLTSGSPEQFF	TGCGCCAGCAGCTTGACTAGCGGGAGTCCTGAGCAGTTCTTC
TRBD2	TRBV20-1	many	TRBJ2-2	CSAIGLAGTGELFF	TGCAGTGCTATTGGACTAGCGGGTACCGGGGAGCTGTTTTTT
TRBD1	TRBV24-1	few	TRBJ1-1	CATSDLDRVEAFF	TGTGCCACCAGTGACCTCGACAGGGTTGAAGCTTTCTTT
NA	TRBV2	many	TRBJ2-2	CASRPGSTGELFF	TGTGCCAGCAGACCCGGGTCCACCGGGGAGCTGTTTTTT
TRBD2	TRBV4-1	NA	TRBJ2-7	CASSQEFGASGGNYEQYF	TGCGCCAGCAGCCAAGAGTTTGGGGCTAGCGGGGGTAACTACGAGCAGTACTTC
NA	TRBV12-3/TRBV12-4	many	TRBJ2-1	CASSPQYNEQFF	TGTGCCAGCAGTCCCCAGTACAATGAGCAGTTCTTC
NA	TRBV29-1	NA	TRBJ2-1	CSVTPNGGPNNEQFF	TGCAGCGTTACACCAAACGGGGGGCCCAACAATGAGCAGTTCTTC
TRBD1	TRBV11-2	many	TRBJ1-4	CASSVSGTGLTLFF	TGTGCCAGCAGCGTCTCCGGGACAGGGCTAACCCTGTTTTTT
NA	TRBV30	NA	TRBJ2-5	CAWSVLAGAETQYF	TGTGCCTGGAGTGTACTGGCGGGGGCGGAGACCCAGTACTTC
TRBD1	TRBV28	many	TRBJ2-6	CASSATGAAGANVLTF	TGTGCCAGCAGCGCAACAGGGGCAGCTGGGGCCAACGTCCTGACTTTC
TRBD2	TRBV20-1	few	TRBJ2-5	CSARGGGAGLAGVETQYF	TGCAGTGCTAGGGGAGGCGGTGCCGGGCTAGCGGGAGTCGAGACCCAGTACTTC
TRBD2	TRBV4-1	NA	TRBJ2-5	CASSAYPTGAGKTQYF	TGCGCCAGCAGCGCCTATCCCACGGGAGCGGGGAAGACCCAGTACTTC
TRBD1	TRBV30	many	TRBJ1-5	CAVGQGRGQPQHF	TGTGCCGTAGGACAGGGGCGCGGTCAGCCCCAGCATTTT
TRBD1	TRBV18	many	TRBJ2-5	CASSPGQGVETQYF	TGTGCCAGCTCACCCGGACAGGGCGTGGAGACCCAGTACTTC
TRBD1	TRBV19	few	TRBJ2-4	CASSIATGDSSSKNIQYF	TGTGCCAGTAGTATAGCGACAGGGGACAGTTCCTCCAAAAACATTCAGTACTTC
NA	TRBV7-2	many	TRBJ2-3	CASSADTQYF	TGTGCCAGCAGCGCAGATACGCAGTATTTT
TRBD1	TRBV13	many	TRBJ1-1	CASSTTGTGGTEAFF	TGTGCCAGCAGCACCACCGGGACAGGGGGCACTGAAGCTTTCTTT
TRBD2	TRBV15	many	TRBJ2-5	CATSRGELAGQETQYF	TGTGCCACCAGCAGAGGGGAACTAGCGGGCCAAGAGACCCAGTACTTC
NA	TRBV29-1	many	TRBJ2-7	CSVEYGSTYEQYF	TGCAGCGTTGAATACGGGTCTACCTACGAGCAGTACTTC
TRBD2	TRBV5-1	few	TRBJ2-2	CASSLEASGYANTGELFF	TGCGCCAGCAGCTTGGAAGCTAGCGGTTACGCGAACACCGGGGAGCTGTTTTTT
NA	TRBV2	many	TRBJ2-7	CASRTGTLSYEQYF	TGTGCCAGCAGAACCGGGACTTTATCCTACGAGCAGTACTTC
TRBD2	TRBV19	NA	TRBJ2-3	CASSPGGVPDTQYF	TGTGCCAGTAGTCCGGGGGGAGTCCCAGATACGCAGTATTTT
TRBD1	TRBV6-1	many	TRBJ2-7	CASTYGTGDYEQYF	TGTGCCAGCACCTACGGGACAGGGGACTACGAGCAGTACTTC
TRBD1	TRBV27	NA	TRBJ2-7	CASSFRDRVGEQYF	TGTGCCAGCAGTTTCCGGGACAGGGTGGGCGAGCAGTACTTC
TRBD2	TRBV6-1	many	TRBJ2-1	CASSAGTSGNHEQFF	TGTGCCAGCAGTGCCGGGACTAGCGGGAATCATGAGCAGTTCTTC
TRBD1	TRBV27	many	TRBJ2-3	CASSSPSRQGRKDTQYF	TGTGCCAGCAGCTCCCCATCACGACAGGGGCGGAAAGATACGCAGTATTTT
TRBD1	TRBV27	many	TRBJ2-3	CASSLNPSPETGVSTDTQYF	TGTGCCAGCAGTTTAAATCCCTCGCCTGAGACAGGGGTTAGCACAGATACGCAGTATTTT
TRBD2	TRBV12-3/TRBV12-4	many	TRBJ2-3	CASSHPGLAADTQYF	TGTGCCAGCAGTCACCCGGGACTAGCTGCAGATACGCAGTATTTT
NA	TRBV28	few	TRBJ2-2	CASGGLRNTGELFF	TGTGCCAGCGGGGGACTGCGGAACACCGGGGAGCTGTTTTTT
NA	TRBV7-2	few	TRBJ1-4	CASSLVWGEKLFF	TGTGCCAGCAGCTTAGTCTGGGGAGAAAAACTGTTTTTT
NA	TRBV14	few	TRBJ1-4	CASSPGLKLFF	TGTGCCAGCAGCCCGGGACTGAAACTGTTTTTT
NA	TRBV27	many	TRBJ1-6	CASSTITAGNNSPLHF	TGTGCCAGCAGTACGATTACGGCAGGGAATAATTCACCCCTCCACTTT
NA	TRBV20-1	few	TRBJ1-5	CSAGREIGQAINQPQHF	TGCAGTGCTGGCCGGGAAATCGGGCAGGCCATAAATCAGCCCCAGCATTTT
NA	TRBV27	few	TRBJ1-2	CASTSRDNFFYGYTF	TGTGCCAGCACTTCAAGGGACAATTTCTTCTATGGCTACACCTTC